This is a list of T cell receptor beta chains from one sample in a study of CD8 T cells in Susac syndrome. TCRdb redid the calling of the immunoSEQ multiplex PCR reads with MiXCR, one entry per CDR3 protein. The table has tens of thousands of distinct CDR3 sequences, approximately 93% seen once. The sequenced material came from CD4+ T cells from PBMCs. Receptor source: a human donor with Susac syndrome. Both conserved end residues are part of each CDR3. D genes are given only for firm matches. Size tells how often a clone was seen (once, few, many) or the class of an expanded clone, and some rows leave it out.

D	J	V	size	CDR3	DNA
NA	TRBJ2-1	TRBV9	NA	CASSVDSYSYNEQFF	TGTGCCAGCAGCGTGGACAGTTACTCCTACAATGAGCAGTTCTTC
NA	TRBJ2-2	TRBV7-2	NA	CASSLYPGAINGELFF	TGTGCCAGCAGCTTATATCCAGGGGCAATCAACGGGGAGCTGTTTTTT
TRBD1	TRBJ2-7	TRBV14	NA	CASSQDFGTGSYEQYF	TGTGCCAGCAGCCAAGATTTTGGGACAGGGTCCTACGAGCAGTACTTC
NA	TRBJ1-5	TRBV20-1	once	CSAIHRAGNQPQHF	TGCAGTGCTATTCACAGGGCTGGAAATCAGCCCCAGCATTTT
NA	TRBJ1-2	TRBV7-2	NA	CASSSSGSGGYTF	TGTGCCAGCAGCTCTTCCGGGTCGGGCGGCTACACCTTC
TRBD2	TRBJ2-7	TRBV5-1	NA	CASSLYRLAGGPYEQYF	TGCGCCAGCAGCTTATATAGACTAGCGGGGGGGCCCTACGAGCAGTACTTC
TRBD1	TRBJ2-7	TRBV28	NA	CASRVVSGGSYEQYF	TGTGCCAGCAGAGTGGTGTCAGGGGGCTCCTACGAGCAGTACTTC
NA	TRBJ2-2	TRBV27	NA	CASRGEGAITGELFF	TGTGCCAGCAGGGGGGAGGGGGCGATTACCGGGGAGCTGTTTTTT
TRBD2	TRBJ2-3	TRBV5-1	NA	CASSLEAGGPTDTQYF	TGCGCCAGCAGCTTGGAAGCGGGGGGGCCTACAGATACGCAGTATTTT
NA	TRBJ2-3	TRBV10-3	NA	CAIKWDWGADTQYF	TGTGCCATAAAATGGGACTGGGGGGCAGATACGCAGTATTTT
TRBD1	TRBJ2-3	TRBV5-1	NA	CASSFNQQGIRTDTQYF	TGCGCCAGCAGCTTTAACCAACAGGGGATCCGCACAGATACGCAGTATTTT
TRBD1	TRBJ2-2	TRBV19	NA	CASSTRDRGQITGELFF	TGTGCCAGTAGTACCCGGGACAGGGGGCAGATCACCGGGGAGCTGTTTTTT
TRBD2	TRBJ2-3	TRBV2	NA	CASAGGAIDTQYF	TGTGCCAGCGCCGGGGGGGCCATAGATACGCAGTATTTT
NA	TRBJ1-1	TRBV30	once	CAWYPQNTEAFF	TGTGCCTGGTATCCGCAGAACACTGAAGCTTTCTTT
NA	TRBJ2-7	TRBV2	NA	CASSEGLYEQYF	TGTGCCAGCAGCGAAGGACTCTACGAGCAGTACTTC
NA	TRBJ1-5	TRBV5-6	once	CASSLGQLNQPQHF	TGTGCCAGCAGCTTGGGACAGCTTAATCAGCCCCAGCATTTT
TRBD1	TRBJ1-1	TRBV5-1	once	CASGLTGTGGTEAFF	TGCGCCAGCGGACTAACCGGGACAGGGGGCACTGAAGCTTTCTTT
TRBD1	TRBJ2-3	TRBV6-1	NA	CASSLSFGTGGNTQYF	TGTGCCAGCAGCCTAAGTTTCGGGACAGGGGGTAATACGCAGTATTTT
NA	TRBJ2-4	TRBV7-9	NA	CASSLVEGAKNIQYF	TGTGCCAGCAGCTTAGTGGAGGGCGCCAAAAACATTCAGTACTTC
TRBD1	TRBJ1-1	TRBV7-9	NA	CASSFSAISGTGGEAFF	TGTGCCAGCAGCTTCTCGGCAATATCCGGGACAGGGGGCGAAGCTTTCTTT
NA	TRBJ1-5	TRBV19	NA	CASSPGSFGGQPQHF	TGTGCCAGTAGCCCAGGATCGTTCGGGGGCCAGCCCCAGCATTTT
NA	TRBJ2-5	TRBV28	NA	CASSWTHQETQYF	TGTGCCAGCAGTTGGACTCACCAAGAGACCCAGTACTTC
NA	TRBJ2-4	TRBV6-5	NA	CASSLDWGAKNIQYF	TGTGCCAGCAGCTTAGATTGGGGTGCCAAAAACATTCAGTACTTC
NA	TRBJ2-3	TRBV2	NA	CASSEGVEFTQYF	TGTGCCAGCAGTGAGGGTGTCGAGTTTACGCAGTATTTT
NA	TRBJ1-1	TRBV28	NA	CASSFSGNTEAFF	TGTGCCAGCAGTTTTAGCGGGAACACTGAAGCTTTCTTT
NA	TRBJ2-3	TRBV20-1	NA	CSARNPAGPDTQYF	TGCAGTGCTAGAAACCCGGCAGGGCCAGATACGCAGTATTTT
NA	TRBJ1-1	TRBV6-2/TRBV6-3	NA	CASSLELTTRAFF	TGTGCCAGCAGCCTCGAACTCACTACCAGGGCTTTCTTT
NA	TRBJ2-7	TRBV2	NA	CASSEGGGPYEQYF	TGTGCCAGCAGTGAAGGTGGCGGCCCCTACGAGCAGTACTTC
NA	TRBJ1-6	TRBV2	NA	CASSDFGGNSPLHF	TGTGCCAGCAGTGATTTTGGGGGAAATTCACCCCTCCACTTT
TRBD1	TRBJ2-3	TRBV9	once	CASSWDRGRRDTQYF	TGTGCCAGCAGCTGGGACAGGGGCCGACGGGATACGCAGTATTTT
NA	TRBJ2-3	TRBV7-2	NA	CASSLAAVRRSTDTQYF	TGTGCCAGCAGCTTAGCGGCTGTGAGGCGTAGCACAGATACGCAGTATTTT
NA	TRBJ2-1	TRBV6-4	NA	CASSRAGAYNEQFF	TGTGCCAGCAGTCGGGCAGGGGCCTACAATGAGCAGTTCTTC
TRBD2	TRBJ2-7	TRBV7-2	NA	CASSLVSAGGPYEQYF	TGTGCCAGCAGCTTAGTCTCAGCGGGGGGGCCCTACGAGCAGTACTTC
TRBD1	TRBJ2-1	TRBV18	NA	CASSPSLGQGASEQFF	TGTGCCAGCTCACCATCATTGGGACAGGGGGCGAGTGAGCAGTTCTTC
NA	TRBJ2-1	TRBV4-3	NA	CASSQDSAGRLFF	TGCGCCAGCAGCCAAGATTCGGCGGGGAGGTTGTTCTTC